This paragraph reports one T cell receptor (beta chain). These data come from a study of blood T cell repertoires in COVID-19. Study-wide background: Whether acute or convalescent, the COVID-19 samples came from the United States, Italy and Spain.

Trimming removed 4 bases at V and 8 bases at J, with 14 bases between. The germline CDR1 and CDR2 sequences are LGHDT and YNNKEL (reference sequence). The CDR3 extends over 13 amino acids. Participants were aged about 18 to 100 years from some 24 US areas. Allocation to cohorts depended on clinical history reported by the participants. What the recovered Cohort 3 donors had was two negative PCRs, clearance, or symptom resolution. The table came from immunoSEQ multiplex PCR; TCRdb's copy has only in-frame clones and leaves some out. The sample includes 300,000 to 400,000 clones, 88% of them seen just once.

The sample comprised PBMCs or T cells enriched from blood (not recorded which). The rearrangement uses TRBV3-1 (or the pseudogene TRBV3-2) and TRBJ1-2, with a possible D match to TRBD1 (6 bases). The sequence derives from a woman between 18 and 29 years old who had recovered from COVID-19. CDR3: CASSPSSRGGYTF. CDR3 in DNA: TGTGCCAGCAGCCCCAGCTCCAGGGGCGGCTACACCTTC.